The entry that follows covers one T cell receptor beta chain sequence. It was with unique molecular identifiers that the TCRbeta library was prepared. TCRdb re-called the PCR reads through MiXCR, storing one row per CDR3 protein. The sample has about 20,000 distinct CDR3 sequences; 10% to 15% are singletons. This sample is drawn from a study of T-cell reconstitution after alpha-beta-depleted transplantation in children. Trimming took 3 bases from V and 6 from J; bases not matched to a gene: 14. The CDR3 sequence is 19 residues long. Germline V gives CDR1 MGHRA, CDR2 YSYEKL. Sequencing used PBMCs, mostly from graft donor cells, obtained 60 days after TCRalphabeta/CD19-depleted stem cell transplant. J is TRBJ2-1 and V is TRBV4-1, with 13 bases aligning to TRBD2. This TCR was recovered from a female patient under 10 years old who had a stem cell transplant for congenital amegakaryocytic thrombocytopenia, so the T cells may come from the graft donor. The CDR3 nucleotides are TGCGCCAGCAGCCACGGACCACTAGCGGGAGGGCCTAAAGTCAATGAGCAGTTCTTC. Translating gives CASSHGPLAGGPKVNEQFF.